Below, 20 T cell receptor beta chains from the same sample are listed, as sequenced in a study of blood T cell repertoires in COVID-19. Measured with immunoSEQ multiplex PCR; TCRdb has only the in-frame clones, and not every one. Of 160,000 or so clones in the sample, approximately 84% are singletons; the top ten hold roughly 5.7%. Sequencing was carried out using PBMCs or T cells enriched from blood (not recorded which). These receptors came from a woman aged 40 to 55 with acute COVID-19.

The V gene is TRBV5-1, the J gene TRBJ1-4, with D possibly matching TRBD1 (5 bases). CDR3 length: 16 amino acids. CDR1 and CDR2 from the germline V gene are SGHRS and YFSETQ. Trimming left V 0 bases short and J 6 bases short, with 15 bases between. CDR3 nucleotide sequence: TGCGCCAGCAGCTTGGTAACAGGAGAAGGTGATGAAAAACTGTTTTTT. Protein: CASSLVTGEGDEKLFF.

J is TRBJ2-2 and V is TRBV12-5; 7 bases map to TRBD1. Losses at the gene ends were 6 bases for V and 1 base for J; bases not matched to a gene: 8. The CDR3 has 16 amino acids. Germline V gene sequence: CDR1 LGHNT, CDR2 FRNRAP. The CDR3 nucleotides read TGTGCTAGTGGCCAACTCCGGGACAGGAACACCGGGGAGCTGTTTTTT. It is translated as CASGQLRDRNTGELFF.

As regards this clone: The sample holds other DNA sequences that translate to the same CDR3. This chain connects TRBV5-1 to TRBJ2-5, with 7 bases lining up with TRBD1. Germline V gene sequence: CDR1 SGHRS, CDR2 YFSETQ. The CDR3 is 12 amino acids. V lost 4 bases and J lost 4; bases outside the gene matches: 1. CDR3: CASSPGGETQYF. The DNA of the CDR3 is TGCGCCAGCAGCCCAGGGGGAGAGACCCAGTACTTC.

The chain employs TRBV7-3 and TRBJ2-5; 10 bases are shared with TRBD2. Germline CDR1 reads SGHTA; CDR2 reads FQGTGA. J was trimmed by 2 bases and V by 0 bases; bases with no gene match: 3. The CDR3 covers 16 residues. CDR3 in amino acids: CASSLTSGRPQETQYF. CDR3 DNA sequence: TGTGCCAGCAGCTTAACTAGCGGGAGGCCGCAAGAGACCCAGTACTTC.

The rearrangement uses TRBV5-1 and TRBJ2-2; weak D call: TRBD2 (5 bases). Germline-derived CDR1 and CDR2 are SGHRS and YFSETQ. CDR3 length: 16 residues. Trimming shortened V by 3 bases and J by 5 bases, and 17 bases separated the two germline ends. CDR3 DNA: TGCGCCAGCAGCTGGTCAAGCGGTCCGGGGACCGGGGAGCTGTTTTTT. It codes for CASSWSSGPGTGELFF.

V usage is TRBV6-2 or TRBV6-3 and J usage is TRBJ1-6; D unclear. The germline V gene has CDR1 MNHEY and CDR2 SVGEGT. There are 11 residues in the CDR3. Trimming pared 2 bases from V and 14 bases from J, leaving 7 bases between. DNA for the CDR3: TGTGCCAGCAGTTACGGCAATTCCCTCCACTTT. This gives the protein CASSYGNSLHF.

The rearrangement uses TRBV5-1 and TRBJ2-3; weak D call: TRBD2 (5 bases). Trimming stripped 4 bases from V and 1 base from J, with 19 bases between. CDR3 length: 17 amino acids. In germline, CDR1 is SGHRS, CDR2 YFSETQ. The CDR3 nucleotides are TGCGCCAGCAGCACTCCACTTCATGCGGAGGGCACAGATACGCAGTATTTT. Translation gives CASSTPLHAEGTDTQYF.

This chain uses TRBV3-1 (or the pseudogene TRBV3-2) with TRBJ1-1; 8 bases map to TRBD1. This CDR3 comprises 15 residues. The V and J ends lost 5 bases and 2 bases, in that order; junction bases with no gene match: 7. CDR1 is LGHDT and CDR2 is YNNKEL in the germline V gene (reference sequence). This CDR3 reads CASSFAGGRNTEAFF. Written as DNA, the CDR3 is TGTGCCAGCAGCTTCGCAGGGGGCAGAAACACTGAAGCTTTCTTT.

The V gene is TRBV5-6, the J gene TRBJ2-1; tentative D call: TRBD2 (5 bases). CDR1 is SGHDT and CDR2 is YYEEEE in the germline V gene. CDR3 length equals 13 residues. Trimming left V 2 bases short and J 4 bases short, with 7 bases between. The CDR3 loop is CASSFERYNEQFF. The CDR3, as DNA: TGTGCCAGCAGCTTCGAGCGGTACAATGAGCAGTTCTTC.

The V and J genes are TRBV10-1 and TRBJ1-5, with D uncertain. The CDR3 has 14 residues. V lost 5 bases and J 0 bases, leaving 8 bases between the germline ends. The germline gives CDR1 WNHNN, CDR2 SYGVQD (reference sequence). The DNA for the CDR3 is TGCGCCAGCAGTTTGGAGGATAGCAATCAGCCCCAGCATTTT. It yields the protein CASSLEDSNQPQHF.

This chain joins TRBV7-2 and TRBJ2-1; 8 bases agree with TRBD2. With V trimmed by 8 bases and J by 2 bases, 5 bases remained unmatched. The germline V gene encodes CDR1 SGHTA and CDR2 FQGNSA. CDR3 length: 14 residues. CDR3 nucleotides: TGTGCCAGCTTTCCGGGACTAGCCTACAATGAGCAGTTCTTC. Translation: CASFPGLAYNEQFF.

The V and J genes are TRBV15 and TRBJ2-7, with TRBD1 matching over 7 bases. Germline V gene data show CDR1 as LNHNV and CDR2 as YYDKDF (reference sequence). This CDR3 is built from 14 residues. Unmatched junction bases numbered 4, after V lost 5 bases and J lost 0 bases. The chain's CDR3 is CATSSDRNSYEQYF. The DNA of the CDR3 is TGTGCCACCAGCTCGGACAGGAACTCCTACGAGCAGTACTTC. Combining the CDR3 with reference TRBV15 and TRBJ2-7 gives the whole variable domain DAMVIQNPRYQVTQFGKPVTLSCSQTLNHNVMYWYQQKSSQAPKLLFHYYDKDFNNEADTPDNFQSRRPNTSFCFLDIRSPGLGDTAMYLCATSSDRNSYEQYFGPGTRLTVT.

V gene TRBV4-2 combines with J gene TRBJ2-6; TRBD2 agrees at 8 bases. The J segment lost 2 bases and the V segment lost 3 bases, leaving 6 bases of the junction unmatched. The CDR3 covers 17 residues. From germline, CDR1 is LGHNA and CDR2 YNFKEQ. The CDR3 reads CASSHHGTRTGANVLTF. Written as DNA, the CDR3 is TGTGCCAGCAGCCACCATGGGACTAGAACTGGGGCCAACGTCCTGACTTTC.

The rearrangement uses TRBV9 and TRBJ2-1; 12 nucleotides line up with TRBD2. The germline CDR1 and CDR2 sequences are SGDLS and YYNGEE. J gave up 1 base and V 5 bases, and 7 bases lay outside the gene matches. This CDR3 comprises 17 residues. CDR3 residues: CASSGLAGGPSYNEQFF. CDR3 nucleotides: TGTGCCAGCAGTGGCCTAGCGGGAGGGCCTTCCTACAATGAGCAGTTCTTC. Filled out from reference TRBV9 and TRBJ2-1, the complete variable domain reads DSGVTQTPKHLITATGQRVTLRCSPRSGDLSVYWYQQSLDQGLQFLIQYYNGEERAKGNILERFSAQQFPDLHSELNLSSLELGDSALYFCASSGLAGGPSYNEQFFGPGTRLTVL.

The J gene is TRBJ2-5, the V gene TRBV5-5; 8 bases match TRBD1. Unmatched junction bases numbered 12, after V lost 7 bases and J lost 4 bases. The length of the CDR3 is 15 residues. Germline V gene data show CDR1 as SGHKS and CDR2 as YYEKEE (reference sequence). The CDR3 spells CASFGQGGSRETQYF. CDR3 DNA: TGTGCCAGCTTCGGACAGGGAGGATCCAGAGAGACCCAGTACTTC.

This clone showed up just a few times. This chain connects TRBV20-1 to TRBJ2-5; tentatively, D is TRBD2 (6 bases). Germline V gives CDR1 DFQATT, CDR2 SNEGSKA (reference sequence). The CDR3 consists of 11 residues. V gave up 3 bases and J gave up 5 bases, with 7 bases separating them. CDR3 nucleotides: TGCAGTGCTAGTGCGGGGGAGACCCAGTACTTC. As protein: CSASAGETQYF.

This clone was counted between two and nine times. V and J are TRBV28 and TRBJ1-3, with D unresolved. The V end lost 7 bases, the J end lost 0 bases, and 13 bases lay between the germline ends. There are 15 residues in the CDR3. In germline, CDR1 is MDHEN, CDR2 SYDVKM. This chain's CDR3 is CASNVRGLSGNTIYF. The CDR3 coding sequence is TGTGCCAGCAACGTACGCGGACTCTCTGGAAACACCATATATTTT.

This clone was recorded a few times. The genes are TRBV24-1 and TRBJ2-5; TRBD1 is a possible D gene (5 bases). The germline gives CDR1 KGHDR, CDR2 SFDVKD. Trimming removed 3 bases at V and 5 bases at J, with 15 bases between. The CDR3 consists of 15 residues. The DNA for the CDR3 is TGTGCCACCAGTGATCCCCTAAGGGGCGATGAGACCCAGTACTTC. Its translation: CATSDPLRGDETQYF.

The rearrangement joins TRBV10-3 to TRBJ2-2; 9 nucleotides agree with TRBD2. The CDR3 runs to 16 residues. Losses at the gene ends were 6 bases for V and 2 bases for J; bases not matched to a gene: 7. Germline values: CDR1 ENHRY, CDR2 SYGVKD. Written as DNA, the CDR3 is TGTGCCATCAGCCGTATAGCGGGAGTCAACACCGGGGAGCTGTTTTTT. Amino acid sequence: CAISRIAGVNTGELFF.

V gene TRBV11-3 combines with J gene TRBJ2-1, with no clear D. The V and J ends lost 2 bases and 3 bases respectively, with 5 bases between them. CDR3 length: 13 residues. The germline V gene has CDR1 SGHNT and CDR2 YENEEA. CDR3 amino acids: CASSLNYYNEQFF. CDR3 DNA sequence: TGTGCCAGCAGCTTAAACTACTACAATGAGCAGTTCTTC. The full variable domain, rest sourced from reference TRBV11-3 and TRBJ2-1, is EAGVVQSPRYKIIEKKQPVAFWCNPISGHNTLYWYLQNLGQGPELLIRYENEEAVDDSQLPKDRFSAERLKGVDSTLKIQPAELGDSAVYLCASSLNYYNEQFFGPGTRLTVL.